This T cell receptor beta chain came from a study of naive and memory T cell subsets. Two oligonucleotides, mixed equimolar, formed the beta constant-region primer covering TRBC1 and TRBC2. TCRdb ran MiXCR on the UMI-ligation and nested PCR reads and lists one entry per CDR3 protein. The sample includes around 160,000 distinct CDR3 sequences, over 15% seen only once; the top ten take approximately 0.13%. Overnight CMV lysate stimulation of fresh PBMCs defined donor CMV status by CD4+ IFNgamma. In its sample, this clonotype was seen a few times. In germline, CDR1 is MNHEY, CDR2 SVGAGI. Trimming took 6 bases from V and 0 from J, leaving 12 bases between them. This CDR3 spans 15 amino acids.

Sequencing input: naive CD4+ T cells from blood. The clonotype was recovered from a human donor in good health. The V and J genes are TRBV6-5 and TRBJ2-1; D is possibly TRBD1 (5 bases). CDR3 nucleotides: TGTGCCAGCAGGGTTAGGGGCAGCTCCTACAATGAGCAGTTCTTC. The encoded protein is CASRVRGSSYNEQFF.